The source of this T cell receptor beta chain is a study of T cell responses to AZD1222 COVID-19 vaccine. The method was immunoSEQ multiplex PCR; TCRdb's version includes in-frame clones alone and lacks a portion of them. This table has tens of thousands of clones, about 93% appearing once. The CDR3 runs to 12 residues. V lost 7 bases, J lost 7 bases, and 13 bases lay in between. Germline CDR1 and CDR2: MDHEN and SYDVKM. The chain carries TRBV28 and TRBJ1-2; perhaps TRBD1 as D (5 bases). The TCR comes from an adult in good health. This specimen consisted of peripheral blood, obtained on day 0 of MenACWY control vaccination. Here the CDR3 reads CASTSGLVGYTF. DNA of the CDR3: TGTGCCAGCACCTCAGGGCTTGTTGGCTACACCTTC.